A single sample is the source of the 31 T cell receptor beta chains below, sequenced in a study of cytomegalovirus exposure and HLA in healthy donors. The PCR had 60 Vbeta and 13 Jbeta primers. Only in-frame clones appear in the TCRdb table, and some are missing; sequencing was by immunoSEQ multiplex PCR. The sample has more than 130,000 clones, 75% to 80% seen once; the top ten hold almost 4%. Sequencing was performed on PBMCs. The source is a man aged 18 to 30 in good health and CMV-seronegative.

The chain uses TRBV30 and TRBJ2-2, with D tentatively TRBD1 (5 bases). The V end was cut by 4 bases, the J end by 5 bases, with 14 bases between. Germline CDR1 and CDR2: GTSNPN and SVGIG (reference sequence). The CDR3 runs to 14 residues. DNA of the CDR3: TGTGCCTGGACGACTCAGGGTATAACCGGGGAGCTGTTTTTT. Its protein is CAWTTQGITGELFF.

This chain uses TRBV7-9 with TRBJ2-5; tentatively, D is TRBD1 (5 bases). CDR1 is SEHNR and CDR2 is FQNEAQ in the germline V gene (reference sequence). This CDR3 is 17 amino acids long. The V and J ends lost 5 bases and 4 bases respectively, with 23 bases between them. CDR3 bases: TGTGCCAGCAGCCCTCTGGGCAGGGAATGGTTTGCAGAGACCCAGTACTTC. Translated, it gives CASSPLGREWFAETQYF.

The chain has TRBV28 and TRBJ1-4, with TRBD1 as a possible D gene (6 bases). The germline V gene has CDR1 MDHEN and CDR2 SYDVKM. This CDR3 contains 14 residues. The germline V and J ends were trimmed by 8 bases and 4 bases, with 14 bases remaining between them. The CDR3 sequence is CASGWTDLNEKLFF. CDR3 nucleotides: TGTGCCAGCGGTTGGACAGACCTTAATGAAAAACTGTTTTTT. The variable domain in full, with the rest retrieved from reference TRBV28 and TRBJ1-4, is DVKVTQSSRYLVKRTGEKVFLECVQDMDHENMFWYRQDPGLGLRLIYFSYDVKMKEKGDIPEGYSVSREKKERFSLILESASTNQTSMYLCASGWTDLNEKLFFGSGTQLSVL.

The chain joins TRBV29-1 to TRBJ1-5; 8 bases match TRBD1. The CDR3 is made up of 14 amino acids. The ends lost 6 bases at V and 0 bases at J; junction bases unmatched: 4. CDR1 and CDR2 from the germline V gene are SQVTM and ANQGSEA. The CDR3 sequence is CSVRTGNSNQPQHF. CDR3 coding DNA: TGCAGCGTCCGGACAGGGAATAGCAATCAGCCCCAGCATTTT.

The chain employs TRBV28 and TRBJ1-2, with D tentatively TRBD1 (6 bases). Germline CDR1 MDHEN, CDR2 SYDVKM. V lost 6 bases, J lost 4 bases, and 15 bases lay in between. The CDR3 is 14 residues long. CDR3 nucleotide sequence: TGTGCCAGCAGATCTAGACAGGCGAGCTATGGCTACACCTTC. It specifies CASRSRQASYGYTF.

The chain combines TRBV11-1 with TRBJ2-3; TRBD2 aligns across 8 bases. This CDR3 is 16 amino acids long. The V segment lost 1 base and the J segment 0 bases; nucleotides outside the gene matches: 3. The germline V gene encodes CDR1 SGHAT and CDR2 FQDESV (reference sequence). The CDR3 bases are TGTGCCAGCAGCTTAGTCGGCGGGGGGAGCACAGATACGCAGTATTTT. It yields the protein CASSLVGGGSTDTQYF.

Worth noting for this clone: Other DNA sequences in the same sample also yield this CDR3. J is TRBJ1-1 and V is TRBV4-1; D ambiguous. V was trimmed by 2 bases and J by 11 bases, leaving 24 bases between them. The germline CDR1 and CDR2 sequences are MGHRA and YSYEKL. There are 16 residues in the CDR3. The DNA of the CDR3 is TGCGCCAGCAGCCAACCCGGGCCCAATACGGGAGGTGAGGCTTTCTTT. It yields the protein CASSQPGPNTGGEAFF.

V gene TRBV9 combines with J gene TRBJ1-1; D may be TRBD1 (5 bases). Trimming pared 3 bases from V and 1 base from J, leaving 22 bases between. This CDR3 has 18 amino acids. Germline CDR1 is SGDLS and CDR2 is YYNGEE. As DNA, the CDR3 is TGTGCCAGCAGCGACCCTAAAACAGGTCCTTCGGGGAACACTGAAGCTTTCTTT. This sequence encodes CASSDPKTGPSGNTEAFF.

The chain is built from TRBV19 and TRBJ2-2; 11 bases line up with TRBD1. With 7 bases clipped from V and 2 bases from J, the junction kept 6 bases outside the gene matches. CDR1 and CDR2 from the germline V gene are LNHDA and SQIVND (reference sequence). The CDR3 spans 16 residues. Here the CDR3 reads CASTKDRGHNTGELFF. In nucleotides, the CDR3 is TGTGCCAGTACTAAGGACAGGGGGCATAACACCGGGGAGCTGTTTTTT.

V is TRBV29-1 and J is TRBJ1-2, with a tentative D call TRBD1 (5 bases). Trimming removed 2 bases at V and 1 base at J, with 14 bases between. The germline V gene encodes CDR1 SQVTM and CDR2 ANQGSEA. This CDR3 has 15 residues. CDR3 sequence (DNA): TGCAGCGTTGAATTGGGAGGGGCGGGTAACTATGGCTACACCTTC. It encodes CSVELGGAGNYGYTF. Together with reference TRBV29-1 and TRBJ1-2, the CDR3 gives the full variable domain: SAVISQKPSRDICQRGTSLTIQCQVDSQVTMMFWYRQQPGQSLTLIATANQGSEATYESGFVIDKFPISRPNLTFSTLTVSNMSPEDSSIYLCSVELGGAGNYGYTFGSGTRLTVV.

The chain links TRBV6-1 to TRBJ1-5; 7 bases fit TRBD1. This CDR3 is 14 amino acids long. The V segment lost 8 bases and the J segment 4 bases; nucleotides outside the gene matches: 8. CDR1 and CDR2 (germline): MNHNS, SASEGT. CDR3: CASDDRVPNQPQHF. In DNA, the CDR3 is TGTGCCAGCGACGACAGGGTTCCGAATCAGCCCCAGCATTTT.

J is TRBJ2-7 and V is TRBV7-9, with 9 bases fitting TRBD1. J gave up 1 base and V 5 bases, and 3 bases lay outside the gene matches. The CDR3 is 14 residues long. CDR1 is SEHNR, CDR2 FQNEAQ, per germline (reference sequence). The CDR3 loop is CASSPDRGSYEQYF. CDR3 sequence (DNA): TGTGCCAGCAGCCCCGACAGGGGGTCCTACGAGCAGTACTTC.

CDR3 nucleotides: TGTGCCAGTAGTCACGGGACAGTGTCCCCCTACGAGCAGTACTTC. This encodes CASSHGTVSPYEQYF. The genes are TRBV19 and TRBJ2-7; 7 bases agree with TRBD1. Unmatched junction bases numbered 9, after V lost 5 bases and J lost 2 bases. Germline V gene data show CDR1 as LNHDA and CDR2 as SQIVND (reference sequence). CDR3 length: 15 residues.

In DNA, the CDR3 is TGCGCCAGCAGGAGGAGCTCCTACGAGCAGTACTTC. Its protein is CASRRSSYEQYF. V usage is TRBV10-1 and J usage is TRBJ2-7; D uncertain. The CDR3 sequence is 12 residues long. Germline values: CDR1 WNHNN, CDR2 SYGVQD (reference sequence). The V and J ends lost 6 bases and 0 bases respectively, with 6 bases between them.

In its sample, this clone was seen a few times. The V gene is TRBV10-2, the J gene TRBJ1-1; 11 nucleotides match TRBD1. The trim removed 8 bases at V and 3 bases at J, leaving 5 bases unmatched. Germline CDR1 and CDR2: WSHSY and SAAADI. CDR3 length: 14 amino acids. The CDR3 nucleotides read TGCGCCAGCCGGACAGGGGGCTGGTACACTGAAGCTTTCTTT. Protein: CASRTGGWYTEAFF.

This rearrangement joins TRBV15 to TRBJ2-7; D gene unclear. V was clipped by 0 bases and J by 5 bases, with 5 bases between them. Germline V CDR1 and CDR2: LNHNV, YYDKDF (reference sequence). The length of the CDR3 is 12 residues. CDR3 in amino acids: CATSRDSDEQYF. The CDR3 DNA sequence: TGTGCCACCAGCAGAGATTCGGACGAGCAGTACTTC.

V is TRBV28 and J is TRBJ1-2, with 9 bases identical to TRBD1. There are 14 residues in the CDR3. Trimming took 2 bases from V and 2 from J; bases not matched to a gene: 0. Germline CDR1 reads MDHEN; CDR2 reads SYDVKM. Here the CDR3 DNA reads TGTGCCAGCAGTTTAGGACAGGGGAACTATGGCTACACCTTC. It specifies CASSLGQGNYGYTF.

This clone was observed a few times. The rearrangement uses TRBV10-2 and TRBJ1-5; 10 bases agree with TRBD1. Trimming at V came to 6 bases and at J to 5 bases, leaving 7 bases not matched to a gene. There are 15 residues in the CDR3. The germline V gene has CDR1 WSHSY and CDR2 SAAADI. The CDR3 nucleotides read TGCGCCAGCAGCCCGGTGACAGGGGGCGATCAGCCCCAGCATTTT. Its protein is CASSPVTGGDQPQHF.

A few counts support this clone. The chain carries TRBV6-4 and TRBJ2-3, with 11 bases identical to TRBD2. V shed 0 bases and J 4 bases; nucleotides not matched to a gene: 0. CDR3 length equals 15 residues. In germline, CDR1 is MRHNA, CDR2 SNTAGT. The CDR3 is CASSDSSGGADTQYF. As DNA, the CDR3 is TGTGCCAGCAGTGACTCTAGCGGGGGGGCAGATACGCAGTATTTT.

In this sample, this clone turned up once. V and J are TRBV28 and TRBJ2-5, with D perhaps matching TRBD2 (5 bases). The CDR3 consists of 16 residues. CDR1 MDHEN and CDR2 SYDVKM come from the germline V gene. Trimming took 8 bases from V and 1 from J, leaving 20 bases between them. The chain's CDR3 is CASLGLVERFQETQYF. The DNA of the CDR3 is TGTGCCAGCTTGGGTTTGGTAGAGCGGTTCCAAGAGACCCAGTACTTC.

This chain connects TRBV11-3 to TRBJ1-4, with 7 bases aligning to TRBD1. CDR1 is SGHNT and CDR2 is YENEEA in the germline V gene. This CDR3 spans 15 amino acids. V was pared by 5 bases and J by 5 bases, with 8 bases of the junction left unmatched. DNA of the CDR3: TGTGCCAGCAGCGTACGACAGGGTGGGAATGAAAAACTGTTTTTT. Amino acids: CASSVRQGGNEKLFF.

The CDR3 here is CASSFRYEQYF. The CDR3 DNA reads as TGTGCCAGCAGCTTCCGTTACGAGCAGTACTTC. The chain uses TRBV7-2 and TRBJ2-7; D remains unclear. The CDR3 covers 11 residues. Germline values: CDR1 SGHTA, CDR2 FQGNSA. V gave up 3 bases and J gave up 4 bases, with 4 bases separating them.

V and J are TRBV5-4 and TRBJ2-2; TRBD1 matches at 9 bases. The germline gives CDR1 SGHNT, CDR2 YYREEE (reference sequence). V was pared by 3 bases and J by 4 bases, with 1 base of the junction left unmatched. The CDR3 totals 14 residues. Here the CDR3 reads CASSWGQGTGELFF. CDR3 DNA sequence: TGTGCCAGCAGCTGGGGACAGGGCACCGGGGAGCTGTTTTTT. The whole variable domain, remainder taken from reference TRBV5-4 and TRBJ2-2, is ETGVTQSPTHLIKTRGQQVTLRCSSQSGHNTVSWYQQALGQGPQFIFQYYREEENGRGNFPPRFSGLQFPNYSSELNVNALELDDSALYLCASSWGQGTGELFFGEGSRLTVL.

The CDR3 protein is CASSEALGAGEGPQETQYF. DNA of the CDR3: TGTGCCAGCAGTGAAGCGCTAGGGGCGGGAGAGGGGCCCCAAGAGACCCAGTACTTC. The chain has TRBV6-1 and TRBJ2-5, with 7 bases identical to TRBD2. The CDR3 runs 19 residues. Per germline, CDR1 MNHNS and CDR2 SASEGT. V trimming: 0 bases; J trimming: 1 base; junction bases outside the gene matches: 14.

Points on this clone: In the same sample, other DNA sequences code for this CDR3. V is TRBV9 and J is TRBJ2-2; 8 nucleotides agree with TRBD2. Germline V gene data show CDR1 as SGDLS and CDR2 as YYNGEE. The CDR3 totals 15 residues. V lost 2 bases to trimming and J lost 2 bases; unmatched junction nucleotides: 2. Written as DNA, the CDR3 is TGTGCCAGCAGCGTCGGGGGGGCCAACACCGGGGAGCTGTTTTTT. Amino acids: CASSVGGANTGELFF.

This chain connects TRBV10-3 to TRBJ2-3, with 8 bases fitting TRBD1. CDR1 is ENHRY and CDR2 is SYGVKD in the germline V gene. The CDR3 is 13 amino acids. The V gene end was trimmed by 10 bases and the J gene end by 6 bases; junction bases not matched to a gene: 9. CDR3 in DNA: TGTGCCAGCGGACAGGGTGAGATTGATACGCAGTATTTT. It translates to CASGQGEIDTQYF.

This chain joins TRBV6-5 and TRBJ2-7; no definite D call. Per germline, CDR1 MNHEY and CDR2 SVGAGI. The CDR3 sequence is 14 residues long. The V end was cut by 5 bases, the J end by 1 base, with 12 bases between. DNA for the CDR3: TGTGCCAGCAGTCCCGTTGAGAGTTCCTACGAGCAGTACTTC. Protein: CASSPVESSYEQYF.

This clone has only a few counts. This chain joins TRBV5-1 and TRBJ2-3; TRBD2 aligns across 13 bases. CDR3 length equals 16 residues. V lost 1 base, J lost 2 bases, and 1 base stayed unmatched. Per the germline V gene, CDR1 is SGHRS and CDR2 is YFSETQ. This CDR3 reads CASSLTSGGATDTQYF. Here the CDR3 DNA reads TGCGCCAGCAGCTTGACTAGCGGGGGGGCCACAGATACGCAGTATTTT. Using reference TRBV5-1 and TRBJ2-3 for the parts outside the CDR3, the full variable domain is KAGVTQTPRYLIKTRGQQVTLSCSPISGHRSVSWYQQTPGQGLQFLFEYFSETQRNKGNFPGRFSGRQFSNSRSEMNVSTLELGDSALYLCASSLTSGGATDTQYFGPGTRLTVL.

This clone has a handful of counts. The chain carries TRBV6-5 and TRBJ1-2, with 10 bases that match TRBD1. With 2 bases clipped from V and 8 bases from J, the junction kept 5 bases outside the gene matches. The CDR3 sequence is 14 residues long. CDR1 MNHEY and CDR2 SVGAGI come from the germline V gene. The CDR3 DNA follows: TGTGCCAGCAGTTACCGACAGGGGGCGAAGGGCTACACCTTC. Its protein is CASSYRQGAKGYTF.

The table lists this clone with a count of one. V usage is TRBV4-2 and J usage is TRBJ2-2, with D tentatively TRBD2 (6 bases). The germline V gene has CDR1 LGHNA and CDR2 YNFKEQ. The CDR3 length is 15 residues. V lost 1 base and J lost 3, with 9 bases in between. The CDR3 reads CASSQGLGDTGELFF. In DNA form, the CDR3 reads TGTGCCAGCAGCCAAGGACTAGGGGACACCGGGGAGCTGTTTTTT.

V usage is TRBV27 and J usage is TRBJ1-1; D may be TRBD1 (6 bases). The V and J ends lost 3 bases and 5 bases respectively, with 16 bases between them. The CDR3 covers 15 residues. Per germline, CDR1 MNHEY and CDR2 SMNVEV (reference sequence). As DNA, the CDR3 is TGTGCCAGCAGTTTCAGGGGCCACTCGAATACTGAAGCTTTCTTT. Amino acids: CASSFRGHSNTEAFF.